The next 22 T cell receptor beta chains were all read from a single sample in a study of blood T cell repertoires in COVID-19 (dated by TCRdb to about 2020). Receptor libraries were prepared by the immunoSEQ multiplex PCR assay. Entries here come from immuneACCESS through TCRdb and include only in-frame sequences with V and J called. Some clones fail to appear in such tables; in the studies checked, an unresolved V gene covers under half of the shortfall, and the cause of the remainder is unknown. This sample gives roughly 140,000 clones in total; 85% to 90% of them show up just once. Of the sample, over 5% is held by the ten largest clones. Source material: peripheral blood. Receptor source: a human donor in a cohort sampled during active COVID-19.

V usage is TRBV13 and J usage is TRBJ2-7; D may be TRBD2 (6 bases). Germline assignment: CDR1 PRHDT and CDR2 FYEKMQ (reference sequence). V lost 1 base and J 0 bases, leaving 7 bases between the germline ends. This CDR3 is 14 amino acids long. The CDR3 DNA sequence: TGTGCCAGCAGCTTAGCGGGAGCCTCCTACGAGCAGTACTTC. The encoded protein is CASSLAGASYEQYF.

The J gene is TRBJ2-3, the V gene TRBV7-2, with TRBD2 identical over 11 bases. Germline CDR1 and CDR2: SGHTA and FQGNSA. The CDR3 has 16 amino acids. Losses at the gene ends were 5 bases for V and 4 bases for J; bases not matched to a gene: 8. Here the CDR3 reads CASSNRLAGLSDTQYF. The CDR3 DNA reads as TGTGCCAGCAGCAACCGACTAGCGGGATTGTCAGATACGCAGTATTTT.

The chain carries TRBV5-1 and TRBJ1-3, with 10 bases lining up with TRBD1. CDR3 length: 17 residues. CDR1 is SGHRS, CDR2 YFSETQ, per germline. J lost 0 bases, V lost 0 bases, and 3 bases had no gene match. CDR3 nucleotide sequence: TGCGCCAGCAGCTTGGGGACAGGGGGATTCTCTGGAAACACCATATATTTT. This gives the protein CASSLGTGGFSGNTIYF.

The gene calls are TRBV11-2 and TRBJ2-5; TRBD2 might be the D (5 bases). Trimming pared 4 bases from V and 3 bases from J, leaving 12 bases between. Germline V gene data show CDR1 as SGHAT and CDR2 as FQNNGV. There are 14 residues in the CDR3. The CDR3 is CASSSLGREETQYF. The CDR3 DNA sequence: TGTGCCAGCAGCTCCCTGGGGAGAGAAGAGACCCAGTACTTC.

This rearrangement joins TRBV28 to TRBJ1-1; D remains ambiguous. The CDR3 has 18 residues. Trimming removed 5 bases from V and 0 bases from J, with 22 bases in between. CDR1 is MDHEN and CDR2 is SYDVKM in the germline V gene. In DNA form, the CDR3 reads TGTGCCAGCAGTCTTCCGTTGGGAGGAGGCCACGTGAACACTGAAGCTTTCTTT. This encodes CASSLPLGGGHVNTEAFF.

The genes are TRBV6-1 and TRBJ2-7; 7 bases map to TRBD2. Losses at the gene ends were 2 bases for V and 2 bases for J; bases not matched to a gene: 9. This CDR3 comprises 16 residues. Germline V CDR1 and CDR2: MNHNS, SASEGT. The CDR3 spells CASSEWASGQTYEQYF. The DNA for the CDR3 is TGTGCCAGCAGTGAATGGGCTAGCGGCCAAACCTACGAGCAGTACTTC.

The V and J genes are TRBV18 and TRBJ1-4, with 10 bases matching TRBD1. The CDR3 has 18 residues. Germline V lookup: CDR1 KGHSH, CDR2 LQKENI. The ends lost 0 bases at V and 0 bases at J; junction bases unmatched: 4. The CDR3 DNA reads TGTGCCAGCTCACCACCGGGGACAGGGGCGGCAACTAATGAAAAACTGTTTTTT. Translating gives CASSPPGTGAATNEKLFF.

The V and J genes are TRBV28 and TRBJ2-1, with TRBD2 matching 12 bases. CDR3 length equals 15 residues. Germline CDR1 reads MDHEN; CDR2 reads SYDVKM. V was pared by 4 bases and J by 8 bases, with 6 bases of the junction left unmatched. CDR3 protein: CASSSSGRAVYEQFF. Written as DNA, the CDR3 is TGTGCCAGCAGTTCTAGCGGGAGGGCCGTGTATGAGCAGTTCTTC.

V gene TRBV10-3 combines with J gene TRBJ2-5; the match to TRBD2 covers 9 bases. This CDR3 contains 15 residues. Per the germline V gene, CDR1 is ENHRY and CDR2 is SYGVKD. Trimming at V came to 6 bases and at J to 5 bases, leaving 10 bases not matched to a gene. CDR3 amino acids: CAISVDAGGFETQYF. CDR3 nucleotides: TGTGCCATCAGCGTGGACGCGGGGGGGTTCGAGACCCAGTACTTC.

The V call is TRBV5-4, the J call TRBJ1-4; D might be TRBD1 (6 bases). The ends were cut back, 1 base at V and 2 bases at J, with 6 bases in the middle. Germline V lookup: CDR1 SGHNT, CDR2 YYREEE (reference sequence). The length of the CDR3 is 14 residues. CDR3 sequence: CASSLTGTNEKLFF. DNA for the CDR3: TGTGCCAGCAGCTTGACAGGGACTAATGAAAAACTGTTTTTT.

In DNA, the CDR3 is TGTGCCAGCGGTCCCAGGGGGCGCGAAGGAAACACCATATATTTT. Its protein product is CASGPRGREGNTIYF. The chain is built from TRBV7-9 and TRBJ1-3; 8 bases agree with TRBD1. CDR3 length: 15 residues. Germline V CDR1 and CDR2: SEHNR, FQNEAQ (reference sequence). V dropped 8 bases and J dropped 4; count of bases not matched to a gene: 10.

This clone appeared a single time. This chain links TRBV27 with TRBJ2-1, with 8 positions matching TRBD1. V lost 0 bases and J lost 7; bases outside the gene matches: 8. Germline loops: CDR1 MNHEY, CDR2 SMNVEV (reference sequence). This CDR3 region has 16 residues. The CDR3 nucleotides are TGTGCCAGCAGTTTATCGGGGCAGGGGGCGATGAATGAGCAGTTCTTC. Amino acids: CASSLSGQGAMNEQFF.

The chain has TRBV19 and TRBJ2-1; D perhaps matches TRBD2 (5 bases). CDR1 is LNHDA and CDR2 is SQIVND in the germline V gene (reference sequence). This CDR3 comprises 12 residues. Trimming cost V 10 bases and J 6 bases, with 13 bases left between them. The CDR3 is CATARAGNEQFF. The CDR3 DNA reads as TGTGCCACTGCGAGGGCAGGCAATGAGCAGTTCTTC.

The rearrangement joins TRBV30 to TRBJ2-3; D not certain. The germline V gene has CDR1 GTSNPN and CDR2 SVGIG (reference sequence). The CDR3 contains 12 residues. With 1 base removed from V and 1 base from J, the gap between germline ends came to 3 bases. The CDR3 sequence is CAWSGGTDTQYF. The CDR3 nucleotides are TGTGCCTGGAGTGGCGGCACAGATACGCAGTATTTT.

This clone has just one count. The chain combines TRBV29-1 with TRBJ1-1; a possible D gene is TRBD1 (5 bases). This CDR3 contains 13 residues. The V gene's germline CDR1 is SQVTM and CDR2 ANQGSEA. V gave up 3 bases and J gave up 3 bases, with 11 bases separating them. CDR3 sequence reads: CSVEGRVDTEAFF. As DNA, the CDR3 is TGCAGCGTTGAGGGCAGGGTGGACACTGAAGCTTTCTTT.

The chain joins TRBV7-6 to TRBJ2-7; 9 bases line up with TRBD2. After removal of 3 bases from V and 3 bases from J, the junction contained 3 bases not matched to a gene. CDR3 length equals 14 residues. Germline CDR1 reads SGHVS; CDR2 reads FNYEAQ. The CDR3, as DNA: TGTGCCAGCAGCTTTGATAGCGGGAGCTACGAGCAGTACTTC. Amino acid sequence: CASSFDSGSYEQYF.

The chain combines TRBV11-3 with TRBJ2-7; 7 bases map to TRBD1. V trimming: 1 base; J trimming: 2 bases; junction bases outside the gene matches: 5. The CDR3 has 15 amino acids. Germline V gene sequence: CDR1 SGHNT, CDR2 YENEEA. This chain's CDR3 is CASSLAQGSPYEQYF. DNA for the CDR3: TGTGCCAGCAGCTTAGCACAGGGGTCCCCCTACGAGCAGTACTTC.

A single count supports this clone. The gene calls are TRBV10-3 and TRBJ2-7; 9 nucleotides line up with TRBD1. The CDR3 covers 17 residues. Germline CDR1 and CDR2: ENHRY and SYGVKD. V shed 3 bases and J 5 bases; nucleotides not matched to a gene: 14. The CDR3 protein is CAISDPTGGAFYNEQYF. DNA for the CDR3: TGTGCCATCAGTGACCCCACAGGGGGCGCGTTCTACAACGAGCAGTACTTC.

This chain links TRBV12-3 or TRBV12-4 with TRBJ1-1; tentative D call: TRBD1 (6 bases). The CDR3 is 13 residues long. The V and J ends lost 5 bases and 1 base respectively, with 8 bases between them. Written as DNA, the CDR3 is TGTGCCAGCAGTGCCAGGGGGAACACTGAAGCTTTCTTT. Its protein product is CASSARGNTEAFF.

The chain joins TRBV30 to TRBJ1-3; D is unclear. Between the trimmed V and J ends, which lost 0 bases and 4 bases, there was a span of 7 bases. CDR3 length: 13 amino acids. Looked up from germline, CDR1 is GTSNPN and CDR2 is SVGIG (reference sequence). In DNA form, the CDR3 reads TGTGCCTGGAGTGTACTTTCCGGAAACACCATATATTTT. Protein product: CAWSVLSGNTIYF.

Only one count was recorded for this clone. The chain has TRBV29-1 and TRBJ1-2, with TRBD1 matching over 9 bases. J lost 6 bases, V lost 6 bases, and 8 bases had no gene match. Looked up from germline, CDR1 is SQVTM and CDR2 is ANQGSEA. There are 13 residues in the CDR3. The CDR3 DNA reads TGCAGCGTCGACTCTTGGGACAGGGATGGCTACACCTTC. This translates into CSVDSWDRDGYTF.

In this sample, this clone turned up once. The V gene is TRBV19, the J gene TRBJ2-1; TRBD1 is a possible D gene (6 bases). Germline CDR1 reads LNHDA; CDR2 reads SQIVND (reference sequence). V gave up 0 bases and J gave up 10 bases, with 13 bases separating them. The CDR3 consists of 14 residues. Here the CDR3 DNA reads TGTGCCAGTAGTATAGAACAGGGATGGACGGAGCAGTTCTTC. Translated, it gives CASSIEQGWTEQFF. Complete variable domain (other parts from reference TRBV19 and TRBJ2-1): DGGITQSPKYLFRKEGQNVTLSCEQNLNHDAMYWYRQDPGQGLRLIYYSQIVNDFQKGDIAEGYSVSREKKESFPLTVTSAQKNPTAFYLCASSIEQGWTEQFFGPGTRLTVL.